The count of the clone carrying this T cell receptor (beta chain) is one. The CDR3 totals 16 residues. Looked up from germline, CDR1 is SGHRS and CDR2 is YFSETQ. V dropped 0 bases and J dropped 8 bases, with 20 bases sitting between them. These data belong to a study of technical replicates of blood from a handful of donors. Only in-frame clones appear in the TCRdb table, and some are missing; sequencing was by immunoSEQ multiplex PCR. The sample lists 66,000 or so clones; around nine tenths were seen once. The sequencing input was PBMCs. The chain has TRBV5-1 and TRBJ1-2; D unclear. This sequence originates from a human donor in good health. Some clones in this sample may be carry-over from other donors' samples. For the CDR3, the DNA is TGCGCCAGCAGCTTGGTAGTCTCCCTTGAAATCGGGGGCTACACCTTC. Protein: CASSLVVSLEIGGYTF.